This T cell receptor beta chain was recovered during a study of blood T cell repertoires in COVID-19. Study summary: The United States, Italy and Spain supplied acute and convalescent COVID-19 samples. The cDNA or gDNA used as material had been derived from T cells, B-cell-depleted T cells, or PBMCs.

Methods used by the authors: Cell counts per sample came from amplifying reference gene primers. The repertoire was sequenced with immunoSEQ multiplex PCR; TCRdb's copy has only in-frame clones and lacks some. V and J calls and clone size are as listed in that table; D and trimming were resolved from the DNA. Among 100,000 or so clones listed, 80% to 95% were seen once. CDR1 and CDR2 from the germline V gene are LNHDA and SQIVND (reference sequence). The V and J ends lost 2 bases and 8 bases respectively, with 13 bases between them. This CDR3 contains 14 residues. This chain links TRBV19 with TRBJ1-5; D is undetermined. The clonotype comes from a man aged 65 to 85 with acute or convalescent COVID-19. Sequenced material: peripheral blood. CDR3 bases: TGTGCCAGTAGTATAATCCCCCCGGGAAAGCCCCAGCATTTT. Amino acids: CASSIIPPGKPQHF.